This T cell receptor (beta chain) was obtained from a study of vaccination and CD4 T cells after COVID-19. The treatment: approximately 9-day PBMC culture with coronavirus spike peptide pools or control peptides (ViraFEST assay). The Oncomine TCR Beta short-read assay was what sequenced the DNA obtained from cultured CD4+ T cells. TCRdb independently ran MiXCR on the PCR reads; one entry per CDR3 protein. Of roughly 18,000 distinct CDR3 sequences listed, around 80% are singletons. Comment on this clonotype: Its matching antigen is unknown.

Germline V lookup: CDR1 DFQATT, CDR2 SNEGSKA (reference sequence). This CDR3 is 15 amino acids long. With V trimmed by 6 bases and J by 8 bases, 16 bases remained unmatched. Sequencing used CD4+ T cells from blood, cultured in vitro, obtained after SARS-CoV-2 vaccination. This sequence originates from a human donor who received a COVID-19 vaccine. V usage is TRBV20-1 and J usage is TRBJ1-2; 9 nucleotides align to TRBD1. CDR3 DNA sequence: TGCAGTGCGCATCGCCCGGGACAGGGAAGAGGAGGCTACACCTTC. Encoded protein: CSAHRPGQGRGGYTF.